Listed below are T cell receptor beta chains from one sample, sequenced in a study of post-analysis software for immune sequencing data. TCRdb re-derived calls from the PCR reads in MiXCR, one entry per CDR3 protein. This sample has 380,000 or so distinct CDR3 sequences, with around 37% found just once. The sample taken for sequencing was blood. These receptors all come from a girl between 5 and 17 years old with multiple sclerosis. Both conserved end residues are part of each CDR3. Size is stated for part of the rows, as once, few or many counts, or as a class when the clone is expanded.

j_call cdr3_length clone_size v_call cdr3_aa
TRBJ2-3 14 NA TRBV5-1 CASSSGLGTDTQYF
TRBJ2-1 12 NA TRBV2 CASRDDSTRQFF
TRBJ1-2 13 many TRBV15 CATSLGSSYGYTF
TRBJ1-1 17 NA TRBV7-9 CASTLRGGRGPGSEAFF
TRBJ2-1 14 once TRBV29-1 CSVDTGVLRNEQFF
TRBJ2-7 13 NA TRBV27 CASSLTGRYEQYF
TRBJ2-5 12 few TRBV6-2/TRBV6-3 CASTGVQETQYF
TRBJ1-4 14 few TRBV12-3/TRBV12-4 CASSYDRGRRKLFF
TRBJ1-2 12 NA TRBV5-1 CASSLDGKGYTF
TRBJ2-1 15 few TRBV6-6 CASSTRGGLPNEQFF
TRBJ2-1 15 NA TRBV12-5 CASGHGQVGNNEQFF
TRBJ1-4 13 NA TRBV12-3/TRBV12-4 CASMGTTNEKLFF
TRBJ1-1 13 NA TRBV5-5 CASSLTGPQKAFF
TRBJ2-4 15 NA TRBV6-5 CASGRLSGNENIQYF
TRBJ1-1 13 NA TRBV9 CASSARQGTEAFF
TRBJ1-2 16 few TRBV5-1 CASSTGQGSGDYGYTF
TRBJ2-5 17 NA TRBV7-2 CASSLAKQGKDQETQYF
TRBJ2-5 14 few TRBV5-8 CASSWRDRAETQYF
TRBJ2-7 14 few TRBV7-2 CASSLTGGLYEQYF
TRBJ1-1 13 NA TRBV6-5 CASRSRDTPRAFF
TRBJ2-1 13 NA TRBV2 CASSEEKFHEQFF
TRBJ2-1 14 NA TRBV6-1 CASNRGGRYNEQFF
TRBJ1-2 16 many TRBV6-6 CASSPTWLQGLYGYTF
TRBJ2-5 16 NA TRBV20-1 CSARKLRDYAQETQYF
TRBJ2-7 12 few TRBV7-8 CASSPFVSEQYF
TRBJ2-3 18 few TRBV10-1 CASSGITFGSLSTDTQYF
TRBJ1-2 15 NA TRBV12-3/TRBV12-4 CAIPRKQGRNYGYTF
TRBJ2-3 13 NA TRBV20-1 CSAESGGTDTQYF
TRBJ2-7 15 once TRBV29-1 CSVATPGAGDYEQYF
TRBJ1-4 14 few TRBV5-1 CASSFGQGAEKLFF
TRBJ2-7 15 NA TRBV11-2 CASSLSSAGAYEQYF
TRBJ1-1 15 NA TRBV27 CASSFFLGTSTEAFF
TRBJ2-1 13 NA TRBV20-1 CSGKGSSYNEQFF
TRBJ2-3 12 few TRBV6-2/TRBV6-3 CASSNPTDTQYF
NA 16 NA TRBV5-1 CASSWAGTGTEETQYF